This entry lists 18 T cell receptor beta chains sequenced from one sample in a study of beta chain features in type 1 diabetes. Every bit of the isolated RNA underwent reverse transcription, so sequencing read expressed TCRB transcripts. Repertoires were generated with immunoSEQ multiplex PCR, while TCRdb's copy carries only in-frame clones and drops some. The table includes 250,000 to 300,000 clones, roughly 8% detected once. Material: central memory CD4+ T cells from blood. These receptors all stem from a woman between 18 and 29 years old in good health.

The sample holds a few counts of this clone. The chain combines TRBV28 with TRBJ2-2; TRBD2 might be the D (6 bases). Germline assignment: CDR1 MDHEN and CDR2 SYDVKM. The CDR3 consists of 13 residues. The V end was cut by 9 bases, the J end by 9 bases, with 17 bases between. CDR3 residues: CASPLPGGWELFF. Written as DNA, the CDR3 is TGTGCCAGTCCCCTCCCCGGGGGATGGGAGCTGTTTTTT.

The V gene is TRBV5-1, the J gene TRBJ1-1; no reliable D call. Germline V gives CDR1 SGHRS, CDR2 YFSETQ. This CDR3 has 15 amino acids. Trimming removed 0 bases at V and 0 bases at J, with 9 bases between. The CDR3 region is CASSLVVNMNTEAFF. The CDR3 nucleotides read TGCGCCAGCAGCTTGGTTGTGAATATGAACACTGAAGCTTTCTTT.

In this sample, this clone turned up a few times. V and J are TRBV10-3 and TRBJ2-5; 11 positions match TRBD1. The CDR3 is 14 residues long. J was trimmed by 4 bases and V by 10 bases; bases with no gene match: 8. The germline V gene has CDR1 ENHRY and CDR2 SYGVKD. The CDR3 protein is CATRPGQGGETQYF. The CDR3, as DNA: TGTGCCACCCGACCGGGACAGGGGGGAGAGACCCAGTACTTC.

This clone was picked up a small number of times. The rearrangement joins TRBV4-1 to TRBJ1-2; no definite D call. Trimming shortened V by 6 bases and J by 0 bases, and 17 bases separated the two germline ends. Per the germline V gene, CDR1 is MGHRA and CDR2 is YSYEKL. The length of the CDR3 is 16 residues. The DNA of the CDR3 is TGCGCCAGCAGACTTACTTCCGGGGTTTCTAACTATGGCTACACCTTC. Its translation is CASRLTSGVSNYGYTF.

This clone appeared a few times. V gene TRBV11-2 combines with J gene TRBJ2-3; D is perhaps TRBD1 or TRBD2 (7 bases each). V gave up 4 bases and J gave up 2 bases, with 16 bases separating them. The CDR3 length is 16 residues. The V gene's germline CDR1 is SGHAT and CDR2 FQNNGV. CDR3 sequence (DNA): TGTGCCAGCAGCTCAGGGGGGGACAGAGTCACAGATACGCAGTATTTT. Translated: CASSSGGDRVTDTQYF.

This rearrangement joins TRBV5-1 to TRBJ2-5, with 7 bases identical to TRBD1. The CDR3 sequence is 14 residues long. CDR1 and CDR2 from the germline V gene are SGHRS and YFSETQ. With V trimmed by 2 bases and J by 5 bases, 6 bases remained unmatched. The CDR3 nucleotides are TGCGCCAGCAGCTTTGGAGACAGGGCGGAGACCCAGTACTTC. This translates into CASSFGDRAETQYF.

This chain connects TRBV6-5 to TRBJ2-5; D gene ambiguous. The CDR3 is 13 residues long. Trimming took 6 bases from V and 0 from J, leaving 8 bases between them. CDR1 is MNHEY and CDR2 is SVGAGI in the germline V gene. CDR3 coding DNA: TGTGCCAGCAGCCCGCAGTACCAAGAGACCCAGTACTTC. Translation gives CASSPQYQETQYF.

This chain joins TRBV23-1 and TRBJ2-7, with 11 bases lining up with TRBD1. TRBV23-1 is an ORF, with its function uncertain. The CDR3 has 17 amino acids. V lost 4 bases and J lost 1; bases outside the gene matches: 9. The CDR3: CASSLRTGGRGSYEQYV. The CDR3 coding sequence is TGCGCCAGCAGTCTCCGGACAGGGGGCAGGGGGTCCTACGAGCAGTACGTC.

The rearrangement joins TRBV7-3 to TRBJ2-1; 9 bases line up with TRBD2. The CDR3 extends over 15 amino acids. The V gene end was trimmed by 3 bases and the J gene end by 6 bases; junction bases not matched to a gene: 6. From germline, CDR1 is SGHTA and CDR2 FQGTGA. The CDR3 here is CASSFASGDFNEQFF. The CDR3 DNA reads TGTGCCAGCAGCTTCGCTAGCGGGGACTTCAATGAGCAGTTCTTC.

This rearrangement joins TRBV6-6 to TRBJ1-1; D is unresolved. Germline V gene sequence: CDR1 MNHNY, CDR2 SVGAGI (reference sequence). V gave up 2 bases and J gave up 0 bases, with 7 bases separating them. This CDR3 has 14 residues. Here the CDR3 reads CASSYGQMNTEAFF. In DNA form, the CDR3 reads TGTGCCAGCAGTTACGGGCAGATGAACACTGAAGCTTTCTTT.

The chain carries TRBV7-9 and TRBJ2-7; D remains unclear. Germline lookup yields CDR1 SEHNR and CDR2 FQNEAQ (reference sequence). The V gene lost 4 bases and the J gene lost 4 bases, with 5 bases spanning the gap. This CDR3 has 11 amino acids. The CDR3 DNA reads TGTGCCAGCAGCTCAGTTTACGAGCAGTACTTC. This translates into CASSSVYEQYF.

This clone turned up a few times. The V call is TRBV7-2, the J call TRBJ2-5; tentatively, D is TRBD2 (6 bases). Trimming shortened V by 5 bases and J by 1 base, and 11 bases separated the two germline ends. CDR3 length equals 14 residues. Germline CDR1 SGHTA, CDR2 FQGNSA. The CDR3 region has the DNA TGTGCCAGCAGCCCGACTAGGAGCCAAGAGACCCAGTACTTC. Its translation is CASSPTRSQETQYF.

This clone was seen many times. The same CDR3 also results from other DNA sequences found in this sample. The rearrangement joins TRBV5-1 to TRBJ2-5; D gene ambiguous. This CDR3 spans 14 amino acids. Deletions cut 0 bases from V and 5 bases from J, with 11 bases between. The germline V gene has CDR1 SGHRS and CDR2 YFSETQ. CDR3 region: CASSLASSGETQYF. The CDR3 DNA reads as TGCGCCAGCAGCTTGGCTAGTTCGGGCGAGACCCAGTACTTC.

This clone has more than one count but fewer than ten. The rearrangement uses TRBV5-4 and TRBJ2-7; TRBD1 might be the D (6 bases). The germline CDR1 and CDR2 sequences are SGHNT and YYREEE (reference sequence). V lost 5 bases and J lost 0, with 12 bases in between. CDR3 size: 14 residues. CDR3 coding DNA: TGTGCCAGCAGGTCGACAGGAAGCTCCTACGAGCAGTACTTC. It specifies CASRSTGSSYEQYF.

The chain carries TRBV28 and TRBJ1-4; 7 bases are shared with TRBD1. The V gene end was trimmed by 4 bases and the J gene end by 7 bases; junction bases not matched to a gene: 9. The CDR3 is made up of 15 amino acids. Germline V lookup: CDR1 MDHEN, CDR2 SYDVKM. CDR3 sequence (DNA): TGTGCCAGCAGTTCCCTCCGGGACAGACCTGAAAAACTGTTTTTT. This codes for CASSSLRDRPEKLFF.

The J gene is TRBJ2-1, the V gene TRBV9; no clear D gene. Germline CDR1 is SGDLS and CDR2 is YYNGEE. Trimming took 5 bases from V and 5 from J, leaving 14 bases between them. There are 14 residues in the CDR3. The CDR3 reads CASSPAPYNNEQFF. The DNA for the CDR3 is TGTGCCAGCAGTCCGGCCCCCTACAACAATGAGCAGTTCTTC.

The V gene is TRBV14, the J gene TRBJ1-2; tentatively, D is TRBD1 (5 bases). The germline V gene has CDR1 SGHDN and CDR2 FVKESK. There are 14 residues in the CDR3. Deletions cut 0 bases from V and 0 bases from J, with 5 bases between. For the CDR3, the DNA is TGTGCCAGCAGCCAAGAGACAGCTAACTATGGCTACACCTTC. This translates into CASSQETANYGYTF.

The table lists this clone with a few counts. This rearrangement joins TRBV29-1 to TRBJ1-3; D might be TRBD1 (5 bases). This CDR3 is built from 13 residues. Germline CDR1 and CDR2: SQVTM and ANQGSEA. Trimming removed 5 bases from V and 0 bases from J, with 8 bases in between. The CDR3 reads CSVRGNSGNTIYF. The CDR3 nucleotides are TGCAGCGTTCGGGGGAACTCTGGAAACACCATATATTTT. The variable domain in full, completed from reference TRBV29-1 and TRBJ1-3, reads SAVISQKPSRDICQRGTSLTIQCQVDSQVTMMFWYRQQPGQSLTLIATANQGSEATYESGFVIDKFPISRPNLTFSTLTVSNMSPEDSSIYLCSVRGNSGNTIYFGEGSWLTVV.